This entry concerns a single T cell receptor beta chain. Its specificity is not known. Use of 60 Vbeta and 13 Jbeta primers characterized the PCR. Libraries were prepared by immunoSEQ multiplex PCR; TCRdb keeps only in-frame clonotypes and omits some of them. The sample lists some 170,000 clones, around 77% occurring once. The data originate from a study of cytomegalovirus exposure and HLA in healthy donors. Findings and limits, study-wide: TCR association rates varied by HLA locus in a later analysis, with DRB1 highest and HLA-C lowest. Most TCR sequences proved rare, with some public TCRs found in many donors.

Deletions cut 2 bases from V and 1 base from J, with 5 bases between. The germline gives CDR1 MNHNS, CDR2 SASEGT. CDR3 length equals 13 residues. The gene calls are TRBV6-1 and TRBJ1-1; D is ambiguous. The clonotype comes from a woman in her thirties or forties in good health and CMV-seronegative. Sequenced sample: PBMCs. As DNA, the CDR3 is TGTGCCAGCAGTGAATGGGCGAACACTGAAGCTTTCTTT. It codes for CASSEWANTEAFF.